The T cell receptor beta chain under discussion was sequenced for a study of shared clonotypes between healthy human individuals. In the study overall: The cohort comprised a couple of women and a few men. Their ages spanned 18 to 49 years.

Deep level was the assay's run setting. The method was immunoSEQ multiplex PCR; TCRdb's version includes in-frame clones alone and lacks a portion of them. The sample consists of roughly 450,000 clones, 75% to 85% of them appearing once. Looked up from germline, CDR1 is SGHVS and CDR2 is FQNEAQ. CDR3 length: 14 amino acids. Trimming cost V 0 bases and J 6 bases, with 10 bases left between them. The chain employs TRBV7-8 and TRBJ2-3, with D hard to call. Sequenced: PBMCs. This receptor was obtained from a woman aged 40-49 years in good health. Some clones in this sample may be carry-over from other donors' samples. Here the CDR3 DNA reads TGTGCCAGCAGCTTAGCGGTCCTGGCGGATACGCAGTATTTT. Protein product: CASSLAVLADTQYF.